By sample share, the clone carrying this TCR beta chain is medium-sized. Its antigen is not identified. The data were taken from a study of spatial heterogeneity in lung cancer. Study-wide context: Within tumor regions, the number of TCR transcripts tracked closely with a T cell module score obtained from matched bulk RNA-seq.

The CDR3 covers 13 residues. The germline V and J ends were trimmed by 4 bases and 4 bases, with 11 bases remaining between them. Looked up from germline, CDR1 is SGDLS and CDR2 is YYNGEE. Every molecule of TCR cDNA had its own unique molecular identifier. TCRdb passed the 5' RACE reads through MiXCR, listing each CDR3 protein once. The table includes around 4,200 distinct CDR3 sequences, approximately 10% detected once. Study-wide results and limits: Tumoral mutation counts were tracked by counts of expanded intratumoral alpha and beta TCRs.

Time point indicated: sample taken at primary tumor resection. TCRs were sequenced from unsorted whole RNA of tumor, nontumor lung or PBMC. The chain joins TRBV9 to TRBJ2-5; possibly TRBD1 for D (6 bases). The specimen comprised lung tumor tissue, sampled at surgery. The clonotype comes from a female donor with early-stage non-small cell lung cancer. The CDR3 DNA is TGTGCCAGCAGCTCCATAGGGGGAGAGACCCAGTACTTC. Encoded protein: CASSSIGGETQYF.